One sample yielded the 17 T cell receptor beta chains listed below, sequenced in a study of neoadjuvant anti-PD-1 for oral cavity cancer (dated by TCRdb to about 2021). Libraries were prepared through the immunoSEQ multiplex PCR assay. TCRdb limited this immuneACCESS table to in-frame rearrangements with V and J called. A share of clones is missing; checked studies link under half to unresolved V genes, and the rest is unexplained. This sample gives around 81,000 clones in total; under 85% of them show up just once. In total, the top ten clones hold over 2.5% of the sample. Explained via the paper, the time point label denotes: before neoadjuvant nivolumab. The specimen comprised PBMCs, sampled before nivolumab (anti-PD-1) treatment. Receptor source: a person aged 35-79 years with oral cavity squamous cell carcinoma.

This clone is a singleton in its sample. The chain joins TRBV27 to TRBJ2-7; D unresolved. Deletions cut 2 bases from V and 3 bases from J, with 8 bases between. This CDR3 comprises 13 residues. Looked up from germline, CDR1 is MNHEY and CDR2 is SMNVEV (reference sequence). The CDR3 coding sequence is TGTGCCAGCAGTTTAATTCCCAGCTACGAGCAGTACTTC. Translation gives CASSLIPSYEQYF.

This rearrangement joins TRBV6-1 to TRBJ1-4; 8 bases fit TRBD1. This CDR3 contains 13 residues. Germline CDR1 and CDR2: MNHNS and SASEGT. Trimming cost V 8 bases and J 8 bases; bases outside gene matches: 7. The CDR3 loop is CASVSGGREKLFF. The CDR3 DNA follows: TGTGCCAGCGTATCAGGGGGCCGGGAAAAACTGTTTTTT.

The chain recombines TRBV4-2 with TRBJ1-4; tentatively, D is TRBD1 (5 bases). The V end was cut by 0 bases, the J end by 5 bases, with 10 bases between. This CDR3 contains 15 residues. Germline CDR1 reads LGHNA; CDR2 reads YNFKEQ. The CDR3 is CASSQDGTDNEKLFF. In DNA, the CDR3 is TGTGCCAGCAGCCAAGATGGGACTGACAATGAAAAACTGTTTTTT.

The chain carries TRBV9 and TRBJ2-5, with D unresolved. CDR1 SGDLS and CDR2 YYNGEE come from the germline V gene. The CDR3 spans 12 residues. The germline V and J ends were trimmed by 4 bases and 5 bases, with 9 bases remaining between them. The CDR3: CASSSRGETQYF. CDR3 nucleotides: TGTGCCAGCAGCAGCCGTGGGGAGACCCAGTACTTC.

The chain links TRBV5-1 to TRBJ2-7; 9 bases fit TRBD1. The CDR3 extends over 15 amino acids. Germline-derived CDR1 and CDR2 are SGHRS and YFSETQ. V lost 4 bases, J lost 2 bases, and 7 bases stayed unmatched. The CDR3 reads CASSLWTGATYEQYF. The DNA for the CDR3 is TGCGCCAGCAGCCTTTGGACAGGGGCTACCTACGAGCAGTACTTC.

The chain couples TRBV7-9 to TRBJ1-1, with TRBD1 identical over 8 bases. V shed 3 bases and J 8 bases; nucleotides not matched to a gene: 8. Germline lookup yields CDR1 SEHNR and CDR2 FQNEAQ (reference sequence). CDR3 length: 14 residues. CDR3 region: CASSFGQGWGEAFF. The CDR3 nucleotides are TGTGCCAGCAGCTTTGGACAGGGATGGGGAGAAGCTTTCTTT.

The chain links TRBV27 to TRBJ1-4, with D maybe TRBD1 (5 bases). The CDR3 runs 15 residues. The V end lost 5 bases, the J end lost 8 bases, and 18 bases lay between the germline ends. Germline CDR1 is MNHEY and CDR2 is SMNVEV (reference sequence). The DNA of the CDR3 is TGTGCCAGCAGTCCTCACGAGGGGCGGAAAGAAAAACTGTTTTTT. This encodes CASSPHEGRKEKLFF.

This chain uses TRBV30 with TRBJ2-2; TRBD2 matches 11 bases. Trimming took 5 bases from V and 0 from J; bases not matched to a gene: 5. The V gene's germline CDR1 is GTSNPN and CDR2 SVGIG (reference sequence). This CDR3 has 16 amino acids. CDR3 residues: CAWVTSGRPNTGELFF. The CDR3 nucleotides are TGTGCCTGGGTAACTAGCGGGAGACCGAACACCGGGGAGCTGTTTTTT.

V gene TRBV30 combines with J gene TRBJ1-5, with TRBD1 matching 10 bases. This CDR3 is built from 17 residues. The germline CDR1 and CDR2 sequences are GTSNPN and SVGIG (reference sequence). The J segment lost 7 bases and the V segment lost 0 bases, leaving 12 bases of the junction unmatched. In nucleotides, the CDR3 is TGTGCCTGGAGTGTAAATCCCCGGACAGGGGGGAACCAGCCCCAGCATTTT. It codes for CAWSVNPRTGGNQPQHF. Together with reference TRBV30 and TRBJ1-5, the CDR3 gives the full variable domain: SQTIHQWPATLVQPVGSPLSLECTVEGTSNPNLYWYRQAAGRGLQLLFYSVGIGQISSEVPQNLSASRPQDRQFILSSKKLLLSDSGFYLCAWSVNPRTGGNQPQHFGDGTRLSIL.

This chain joins TRBV9 and TRBJ2-2; no firm D call. CDR3 length equals 15 residues. Germline assignment: CDR1 SGDLS and CDR2 YYNGEE. V was trimmed by 0 bases and J by 4 bases, leaving 10 bases between them. DNA for the CDR3: TGTGCCAGCAGCGTAGGTTCTAGTCCCACCGGGGAGCTGTTTTTT. Translated: CASSVGSSPTGELFF.

V and J are TRBV5-4 and TRBJ2-3, with unresolved D. V was pared by 4 bases and J by 2 bases, with 14 bases between. CDR1 is SGHNT, CDR2 YYREEE, per germline (reference sequence). The CDR3 is made up of 15 amino acids. The DNA for the CDR3 is TGTGCCAGCAGCACGGACCATACTATCACAGATACGCAGTATTTT. Its protein is CASSTDHTITDTQYF.

The chain recombines TRBV4-2 with TRBJ2-3, with D possibly TRBD2 on 6 matching bases. The V end was cut by 0 bases, the J end by 2 bases, with 12 bases between. This CDR3 contains 16 residues. Germline values: CDR1 LGHNA, CDR2 YNFKEQ. CDR3 region: CASSQDLIADTDTQYF. The CDR3 bases are TGTGCCAGCAGCCAAGATTTGATAGCGGACACAGATACGCAGTATTTT.

The V gene is TRBV29-1, the J gene TRBJ2-5; 7 nucleotides match TRBD2. Per germline, CDR1 SQVTM and CDR2 ANQGSEA. The trim removed 6 bases at V and 7 bases at J, leaving 11 bases unmatched. The CDR3 length is 13 residues. CDR3 residues: CSVLGGVVGTQYF. The CDR3 DNA sequence: TGCAGCGTCCTTGGGGGGGTCGTGGGGACCCAGTACTTC.

This clone showed up just once. This chain connects TRBV28 to TRBJ1-2, with a weak D call TRBD1 (5 bases). The CDR3 is 14 amino acids. Trimming pared 7 bases from V and 4 bases from J, leaving 16 bases between. The germline V gene has CDR1 MDHEN and CDR2 SYDVKM. The CDR3 coding sequence is TGTGCCAGCACCTTAGGGGACGGAGTCTATGGCTACACCTTC. Protein sequence: CASTLGDGVYGYTF.

This clone was seen only a few times. This chain links TRBV4-1 with TRBJ2-7; possibly TRBD1 or TRBD2 for D (6 bases each). The CDR3 has 15 amino acids. Trimming cost V 4 bases and J 3 bases, with 16 bases left between them. Germline CDR1 reads MGHRA; CDR2 reads YSYEKL. CDR3 bases: TGCGCCAGCAGCCTGAACTCGGGGGCGCTCTACGAGCAGTACTTC. Its protein is CASSLNSGALYEQYF.

The chain has TRBV5-1 and TRBJ2-3; 11 bases align to TRBD2. The CDR3 consists of 15 residues. The germline CDR1 and CDR2 sequences are SGHRS and YFSETQ. V shed 4 bases and J 0 bases; nucleotides not matched to a gene: 1. CDR3 in DNA: TGCGCCAGCAGCAGGACTAGCGGGAGCACAGATACGCAGTATTTT. Translating it yields CASSRTSGSTDTQYF.

This clone was detected only once. The rearrangement joins TRBV10-3 to TRBJ2-3, with D perhaps being TRBD1 or TRBD2 (5 bases each). The length of the CDR3 is 15 residues. The germline V gene has CDR1 ENHRY and CDR2 SYGVKD. Trimming took off 6 bases at V and 0 bases at J, with 13 bases between the two ends. The CDR3 DNA reads TGTGCCATCAGCCCCGGGACGGCTAGCACAGATACGCAGTATTTT. As protein: CAISPGTASTDTQYF.